The clone carrying this TCR beta chain was picked up a small number of times. The antigen is undetermined. This CDR3 spans 14 amino acids. V shed 3 bases and J shed 1 base, with 9 bases lying between them. This entry belongs to a study of T cells in Graves' hyperthyroidism and ophthalmopathy. Study observations and caveats: Most expanded thyroid clonotypes above 0.001 recurred in blood. A 13 V-J signature model discriminated ophthalmopathy versus stable hyperthyroidism.

An approximately 10 ml volume of fresh peripheral blood provided the PBMCs. The TCR beta CDR3 regions underwent amplification using RNA transcripts as the source. HTBI primers were employed in a first-round RT-PCR of the TCR CDR3. Each CDR3 protein is one row after TCRdb ran MiXCR on the multiplex PCR reads. This sample has about 270,000 distinct CDR3 sequences, with about 25% found just once. The origin of this receptor is a man aged 40-50 years with Graves' hyperthyroidism that later progressed to Graves' ophthalmopathy. Specimen: blood. The rearrangement links TRBV12-3 or TRBV12-4 to TRBJ2-5; D possibly corresponds to TRBD1 (5 bases). The DNA of the CDR3 is TGTGCCAGCAGTTTGTCAGGGTTCCAAGAGACCCAGTACTTC. Translating gives CASSLSGFQETQYF.